This TCR beta chain is drawn from a study of regulatory T cells in long-lasting Graves disease. Regarding this clonotype: Its antigen is not known.

Study-wide results and limits: Under persistent disease, TRBV28, TRBJ1-2 and TRBJ2-5 were used preferentially. Lower TCR diversity characterized persistent Graves' patients relative to newly diagnosed patients.

Time point here: persistent/refractory GD, antithyroid drugs over 5 years with positive TRAb. PBMC RNA was the source of the TCR library. The TCR beta library used iRepertoire HTBI primers with Arm-PCR amplification of CDR3. Original processing notes: Samples revealed roughly 62 TRBV and some 15 TRBJ segments. TCRdb itself ran the multiplex PCR reads through MiXCR, one entry per CDR3 protein. These V and J calls originate from TCRdb's pipeline instead of the authors' own analysis. This sample yields about 470,000 distinct CDR3 sequences, of which 20% to 25% are seen a single time; 6.5% to 9% belongs to the top ten. Trimming stripped 0 bases from V and 14 bases from J, with 11 bases between. CDR3 size: 13 residues. CDR1 LGHNA and CDR2 YSLEER come from the germline V gene.

V gene TRBV4-3 combines with J gene TRBJ1-6; D is uncertain. Sequencing was performed on peripheral blood mononuclear cells (PBMCs), taken when the disease was refractory, from a patient treated with antithyroid drugs. This TCR was sampled from a female donor with Graves disease. CDR3 sequence: CASSQEDGLTLHF. In DNA, the CDR3 is TGCGCCAGCAGCCAAGAAGATGGGTTAACCCTCCACTTT.